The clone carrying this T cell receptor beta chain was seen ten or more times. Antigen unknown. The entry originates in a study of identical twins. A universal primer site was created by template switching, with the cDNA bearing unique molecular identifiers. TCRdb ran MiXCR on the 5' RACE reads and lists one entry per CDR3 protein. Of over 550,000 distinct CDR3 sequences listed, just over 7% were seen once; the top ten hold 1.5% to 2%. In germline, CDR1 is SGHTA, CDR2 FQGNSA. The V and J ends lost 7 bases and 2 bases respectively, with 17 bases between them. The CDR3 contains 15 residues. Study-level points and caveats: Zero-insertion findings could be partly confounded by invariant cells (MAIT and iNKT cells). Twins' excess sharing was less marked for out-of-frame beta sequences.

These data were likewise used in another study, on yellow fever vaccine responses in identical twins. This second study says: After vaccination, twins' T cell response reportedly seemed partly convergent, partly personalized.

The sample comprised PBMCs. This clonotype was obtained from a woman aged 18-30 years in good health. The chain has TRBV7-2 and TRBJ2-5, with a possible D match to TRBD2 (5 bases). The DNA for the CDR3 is TGTGCCAGCATACTGAGACCGGCGGGTCAAGAGACCCAGTACTTC. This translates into CASILRPAGQETQYF.